The 10 T cell receptor beta chains listed next were all sequenced from one sample in a study of technical replicates of blood from a few donors. Data came from immunoSEQ multiplex PCR; TCRdb stores just in-frame clones and leaves some out. This sample has tens of thousands of clones, with 91% found just once. Sequenced: T cells isolated from PBMCs. The receptor set was obtained from a human donor in good health. Some clones in this sample may be carry-over from other donors' samples.

This rearrangement joins TRBV28 to TRBJ2-1, with D perhaps TRBD2 (6 bases). Germline V lookup: CDR1 MDHEN, CDR2 SYDVKM. Trimming removed 2 bases from V and 9 bases from J, with 8 bases in between. This CDR3 region has 12 residues. The chain's CDR3 is CASSLRLVEQFF. The CDR3 region has the DNA TGTGCCAGCAGTTTAAGACTAGTTGAGCAGTTCTTC.

This clone is a singleton in its sample. This sequence joins TRBV5-1 and TRBJ2-7, with no clear D. The ends were cut back, 4 bases at V and 0 bases at J, with 11 bases in the middle. Germline V gene sequence: CDR1 SGHRS, CDR2 YFSETQ. This CDR3 is 14 amino acids long. CDR3 protein: CASSGGFFSYEQYF. The CDR3 DNA reads as TGCGCCAGCAGCGGCGGATTTTTCTCCTACGAGCAGTACTTC.

This clone appeared once. The chain combines TRBV28 with TRBJ2-1; 9 bases agree with TRBD2. The CDR3 has 15 residues. Germline values: CDR1 MDHEN, CDR2 SYDVKM. After removal of 3 bases from V and 5 bases from J, the junction contained 5 bases not matched to a gene. The DNA for the CDR3 is TGTGCCAGCAGTTTGATGCGGGAGGGCCACAATGAGCAGTTCTTC. It codes for CASSLMREGHNEQFF.

The DNA for the CDR3 is TGCAGCGTAGACAGGGGGGGGGAGACCCAGTACTTC. It encodes CSVDRGGETQYF. The genes are TRBV29-1 and TRBJ2-5, with 9 bases aligning to TRBD1. V dropped 6 bases and J dropped 5; count of bases not matched to a gene: 4. This CDR3 contains 12 residues. Germline-derived CDR1 and CDR2 are SQVTM and ANQGSEA.

A single count supports this clone. This sequence joins TRBV14 and TRBJ2-1, with D possibly matching TRBD2 (6 bases). Germline loops: CDR1 SGHDN, CDR2 FVKESK. The CDR3 consists of 16 residues. The V end lost 0 bases, the J end lost 7 bases, and 16 bases lay between the germline ends. CDR3 nucleotide sequence: TGTGCCAGCAGCCAAGACCGGGACTGGAAATCAAATGAGCAGTTCTTC. This codes for CASSQDRDWKSNEQFF.

The CDR3 reads CASSFTSGVNTGELFF. The CDR3 DNA sequence: TGTGCCAGCAGTTTCACTAGCGGGGTGAACACCGGGGAGCTGTTTTTT. This chain joins TRBV28 and TRBJ2-2; 10 bases are a match to TRBD2. The CDR3 totals 16 residues. Germline assignment: CDR1 MDHEN and CDR2 SYDVKM. The ends lost 3 bases at V and 1 base at J; junction bases unmatched: 2. The whole variable domain, filled in from reference TRBV28 and TRBJ2-2, reads DVKVTQSSRYLVKRTGEKVFLECVQDMDHENMFWYRQDPGLGLRLIYFSYDVKMKEKGDIPEGYSVSREKKERFSLILESASTNQTSMYLCASSFTSGVNTGELFFGEGSRLTVL.

CDR3 amino acids: CVTGQGTGNTIYF. The CDR3, as DNA: TGTGTCACCGGACAGGGGACTGGAAACACCATATATTTT. The chain recombines TRBV30 with TRBJ1-3; 9 bases align to TRBD1. This CDR3 is built from 13 residues. Germline lookup yields CDR1 GTSNPN and CDR2 SVGIG (reference sequence).

The genes are TRBV19 and TRBJ2-3; D remains unclear. CDR1 LNHDA and CDR2 SQIVND come from the germline V gene (reference sequence). The V end lost 3 bases, the J end lost 8 bases, and 6 bases lay between the germline ends. CDR3 length equals 11 residues. The CDR3 DNA follows: TGTGCCAGTAGTATCCGAGGTACGCAGTATTTT. Its protein product is CASSIRGTQYF.

In its sample, this clone was seen once. The chain carries TRBV30 and TRBJ1-1; the match to TRBD1 covers 9 bases. Germline-derived CDR1 and CDR2 are GTSNPN and SVGIG (reference sequence). The CDR3 totals 15 residues. J was trimmed by 1 base and V by 2 bases; bases with no gene match: 5. This chain's CDR3 is CAWSPYRGRNTEAFF. In DNA, the CDR3 is TGTGCCTGGAGTCCCTACAGGGGGCGGAACACTGAAGCTTTCTTT.

This clone was counted only a few times. The genes are TRBV11-2 and TRBJ2-7; D is uncertain. Germline V gene sequence: CDR1 SGHAT, CDR2 FQNNGV. Trimming shortened V by 1 base and J by 7 bases, and 8 bases separated the two germline ends. The CDR3 is made up of 12 amino acids. The CDR3 DNA is TGTGCCAGCAGCTTAGCCTTGACAGAGCAGTACTTC. It specifies CASSLALTEQYF.